The present TCR beta chain was sequenced within a study of cytomegalovirus exposure and HLA in healthy donors. General study results and limits: First-cohort TCR clusters were later found to tend to co-occur in the 120 or so validation repertoires. Cytomegalovirus-associated TCR beta chains were listed, numbering roughly 150.

A word on this clone: The antigen remains undetermined.

The CDR3 covers 15 residues. CDR1 is SGHDT and CDR2 is YYEEEE in the germline V gene. Trimming removed 3 bases from V and 5 bases from J, with 17 bases in between. Sequencing used immunoSEQ multiplex PCR; TCRdb keeps in-frame clones, though not all of them. The repertoire has 150,000 to 200,000 clones, around 84% of them found once; the top ten carry roughly 7.5%. The donors were in the roughly 120-subject validation cohort; that cohort was separate from the roughly 700-subject first cohort. This clonotype was sampled from a man between 18 and 29 years old in good health and CMV-seropositive. This rearrangement joins TRBV5-6 to TRBJ2-5; a weak D match, TRBD1 (6 bases). Sequencing used PBMCs. The CDR3 sequence: CASSSDSGGLETQYF. The CDR3 nucleotides read TGTGCCAGCAGCTCGGACAGTGGGGGTCTGGAGACCCAGTACTTC.